Listed below are T cell receptor beta chains from one sample, sequenced in a study of cytomegalovirus exposure and HLA in healthy donors. Clones were read by immunoSEQ multiplex PCR, and TCRdb kept only the in-frame ones, dropping some. The sample has 150,000 to 200,000 clones, approximately 84% seen once; the top ten hold about 0.26%. The sequencing input was PBMCs. The receptors derive from a boy under 18 in good health and CMV-seronegative. Both conserved end residues are part of each CDR3. Fields, in order: J gene, V gene, CDR3 protein.

TRBJ2-7	TRBV10-3	CAISEGLAGVHEQYF
TRBJ1-6	TRBV6-5	CASSPTQGLRSPLHF
TRBJ1-1	TRBV18	CARQTRGVPEAFF
TRBJ2-3	TRBV30	CAWSYAGSTDTQYF
TRBJ1-5	TRBV7-2	CASSLAPGNQPQHF
TRBJ1-2	TRBV7-3	CASSPGQGGYTF
TRBJ2-7	TRBV2	CASLRSSYEQYF
TRBJ2-1	TRBV6-6	CASTVYNEQFF
TRBJ1-1	TRBV27	CASSSQGAMNTEAFF
TRBJ2-4	TRBV30	CAWSVIGGRTSGKLGKNIQYF
TRBJ2-7	TRBV5-1	CASSPSTRTSVFNEQYF
TRBJ2-5	TRBV4-3	CASSQHPPRETQYF
TRBJ1-2	TRBV30	CAWSYRARGNYGYTF
TRBJ2-7	TRBV28	CASTTRAGGPYEQYF
TRBJ1-1	TRBV28	CASSWTGNTEAFF
TRBJ2-7	TRBV11-2	CASSPRRSGNEQYF
TRBJ2-1	TRBV10-3	CAIRRAGGFYNEQFF
-	TRBV7-6	CASSLARQSYEQYF
TRBJ2-2	TRBV29-1	CSAFLGGTGELFF
TRBJ2-7	TRBV2	CASSENRLDYEQYF
TRBJ1-4	TRBV27	CASSLLTGATNEKLFF
TRBJ2-7	TRBV9	CASSPRQGVSYEQYF
TRBJ1-2	TRBV2	CASSTMTGTLYGYTF
TRBJ2-7	TRBV15	CATSRGQLSRTYEQYF
TRBJ1-4	TRBV30	CAWGGQLNEKLFF
TRBJ1-1	TRBV5-1	CASTQPPTSEAFF
TRBJ1-3	TRBV27	CASSTGQGALDTIYF
TRBJ2-7	TRBV9	CASSVAPGPDSYEQYF
TRBJ1-1	TRBV12-5	CASGQNTEAFF
TRBJ1-1	TRBV28	CASSLQGLNTEAFF
TRBJ2-1	TRBV5-1	CASSLGLAGVGEQFF
TRBJ1-1	TRBV15	CATRLGQNTEAFF
TRBJ2-7	TRBV5-8	CASRTEVQYEQYF
TRBJ1-6	TRBV5-1	CASRGDNSPLHF
TRBJ2-2	TRBV14	CASSLDRGELFF
TRBJ1-3	TRBV28	CASSLTGPGSGNTIYF
TRBJ2-1	TRBV7-9	CASSSPGQGYNEQFF